The rows below give T cell receptor beta chains drawn from one sample of a study of blood T cell repertoires in COVID-19. Assay: immunoSEQ multiplex PCR; the TCRdb copy retains only in-frame clones and omits some. The sample comprises tens of thousands of clones, 80% to 90% of which are singletons, and around 6.4% rests with the top ten. Sequenced sample: peripheral blood. Receptor source: a woman aged 55-70 years with COVID-19, enrolled during active disease. Each CDR3 is given with its conserved first and last residue. D genes are given only for firm matches. Where a row states a size, it is once, few, many or the class of an expanded clone; other rows omit it.

v_call	clone_size	d_call	j_call	cdr3_nt	cdr3_aa
TRBV9	once	NA	TRBJ2-1	TGTGCCAGCAGCGTAGCGGTTAGTCCCTACAATGAGCAGTTCTTC	CASSVAVSPYNEQFF
TRBV6-6	NA	TRBD1	TRBJ2-3	TGTGCCAGCGGGGGACAGGGGACAGATACGCAGTATTTT	CASGGQGTDTQYF
TRBV2	NA	NA	TRBJ1-1	TGTGCCAGCAAAATAGAGGGGAACACTGAAGCTTTCTTT	CASKIEGNTEAFF
TRBV11-2	NA	NA	TRBJ1-1	TGTGCCAGCAGTTTAAAACCGGGTAACACTGAAGCTTTCTTT	CASSLKPGNTEAFF
TRBV19	few	TRBD1	TRBJ1-2	TGTGCCAGTAGCCGACAGGGGGCGCAGGGTGGCTACACCTTC	CASSRQGAQGGYTF
TRBV19	NA	TRBD1	TRBJ1-2	TGTGCCAGTAGTATTCGGACAGGGACCGCCCGTCTCGATGGCTACACCTTC	CASSIRTGTARLDGYTF
TRBV30	NA	NA	TRBJ2-7	TGTGCCTGGAAGGGGGTCCACGAGCAGTACTTC	CAWKGVHEQYF
TRBV19	NA	NA	TRBJ1-5	TGTGCCAGTAGTATTCCCAGACAGACTAGCAATCAGCCCCAGCATTTT	CASSIPRQTSNQPQHF
TRBV15	NA	TRBD1	TRBJ1-4	TGTGCCACCAGCAGAGATACAGGGGATGAAAAACTGTTTTTT	CATSRDTGDEKLFF
TRBV5-1	NA	TRBD2	TRBJ2-5	TGCGCCAGCAGCTCCGGGACTAGCGACCAAGAGACCCAGTACTTC	CASSSGTSDQETQYF
TRBV2	NA	TRBD1	TRBJ1-4	TGTGCCAGCCGATACCGACAGGGGTTAAAACTGTTTTTT	CASRYRQGLKLFF
TRBV2	NA	NA	TRBJ2-1	TGTGCCAGCAGTCTACGACTTGGCGAGCAGTTCTTC	CASSLRLGEQFF
TRBV21-1	NA	NA	TRBJ1-5	TGTGCCAGCAACTTGGACAGATATAGCAATCAGCCCCAGCATTTT	CASNLDRYSNQPQHF
TRBV19	NA	NA	TRBJ2-1	TGTGCCAGTAGTATTGGGCTAGCTTTTACCCTTGAGCAGTTCTTC	CASSIGLAFTLEQFF
TRBV24-1	NA	NA	TRBJ2-1	TGTGCCACCAGTGATTTGCCCGGGACTTACAATGAGCAGTTCTTC	CATSDLPGTYNEQFF
TRBV2	NA	TRBD1	TRBJ2-1	TGTGCCAGATCAAGGACAGGGGGCTGGAATGAGCAGTTCTTC	CARSRTGGWNEQFF
TRBV15	NA	NA	TRBJ2-7	TGTGCCACCAGCAGAGATATCGGGGTTTCCTACGAGCAGTACTTC	CATSRDIGVSYEQYF
TRBV7-9	NA	NA	TRBJ1-3	TGTGCCAGCAGCTTAGTGGCAGGTATCTCTGGAAACACCATATATTTT	CASSLVAGISGNTIYF
TRBV27	NA	NA	TRBJ1-6	TGTGCCAGCAGTTTTAGGGGTAATTCACCCCTCCACTTT	CASSFRGNSPLHF
TRBV24-1	NA	TRBD1	TRBJ1-5	TGTGCCACCAGTGAAACGACAGGGTTTAGCAATCAGCCCCAGCATTTT	CATSETTGFSNQPQHF
TRBV27	NA	NA	TRBJ2-1	TGTGCCAGCAGTTTGCGAGGAGAGGGTCTATACAATGAGCAGTTCTTC	CASSLRGEGLYNEQFF
TRBV6-5	NA	NA	TRBJ1-1	TGTGCCAGCAGTTACGAAGGCAGGCGGGCAGCTTTCTTT	CASSYEGRRAAFF
TRBV7-9	few	TRBD1	TRBJ2-5	TGTGCCAGCAGCCGGCCCGGGACAGGGGTCGGTGAGACCCAGTACTTC	CASSRPGTGVGETQYF
TRBV11-2	NA	NA	TRBJ1-2	TGTGCCAGCAGCTTCGTGGGCCATGGCTACACCTTC	CASSFVGHGYTF
TRBV2	NA	NA	TRBJ2-7	TGTGCCAGCGCTCCCGCCGGCGGGGAGCAGTACTTC	CASAPAGGEQYF
TRBV5-1	NA	NA	TRBJ1-2	TGCGCCAGCAGCTTGGCGAGGTCGGGAATTAGCTATGGCTACACCTTC	CASSLARSGISYGYTF
TRBV7-2	few	NA	TRBJ1-5	TGTGCCAGCAGCCCCGACAAAAGTATCAGCCCCCAGCATTTT	CASSPDKSISPQHF
TRBV10-3	NA	TRBD1	TRBJ2-7	TGTGCCACAGCTGGACAGGCCTTCTTGAAGCAGTACTTC	CATAGQAFLKQYF
TRBV19	NA	TRBD1	TRBJ2-7	TGTGCCAGTAGTATCGGGACAGGCTCCTACGAGCAGTACTTC	CASSIGTGSYEQYF
TRBV29-1	NA	NA	TRBJ2-3	TGCAGCGTTCCTACAGGGGATACGCAGTATTTT	CSVPTGDTQYF
TRBV2	NA	NA	TRBJ1-1	TGTGCCAGCAGTATCCGACTGAGCAACACTGAAGCTTTCTTT	CASSIRLSNTEAFF
TRBV13	NA	TRBD1	TRBJ1-2	TGTGCCAGCAGCCGCACCGGGACAGGGGGCAGTGGCTACACCTTC	CASSRTGTGGSGYTF
TRBV5-8	NA	NA	TRBJ2-6	TGTGCCAGCAGCCTCTCTGGGGCCAACGTCCTGACTTTC	CASSLSGANVLTF
TRBV6-4	NA	TRBD1	TRBJ2-7	TGTGCCAGCAGTGAAAGACAGGGGGAAAAGCAGTACTTC	CASSERQGEKQYF
TRBV5-4	once	NA	TRBJ1-2	TGTGCCAGCAGCTTGGCCGGGGACTCCTATGGCTACACCTTC	CASSLAGDSYGYTF
TRBV19	NA	TRBD1	TRBJ1-4	TGTGCCAGTAATGCCCCGGGACAGGGTGACGATGAAAAACTGTTTTTT	CASNAPGQGDDEKLFF
TRBV2	NA	TRBD1	TRBJ1-6	TGTGCCAGCAGATTGGCCCGGGACAGCAATTCACCCCTCCACTTT	CASRLARDSNSPLHF
TRBV4-2	NA	TRBD2	TRBJ2-1	TGTGCCAGCAGTCAATCAGCGGGAGAGAACCTGTTCTTC	CASSQSAGENLFF
TRBV28	NA	NA	TRBJ2-1	TGTGCCAGCAGTTTAATCGGTGGGCCAAGCGAGCAGTTCTTC	CASSLIGGPSEQFF